The entry below gives a single T cell receptor (beta chain) sequence along with its context. Its target is unknown. This table comes from immunoSEQ multiplex PCR, and its TCRdb copy is limited to in-frame clones, with some not included. This sample yields 20,000 to 25,000 clones, of which approximately 92% are seen a single time; under 15% belongs to the top ten. The record originates from a study of T cells in tuberculosis. Broader study findings: GMM-specific TCRs were nearer to active tuberculosis alpha repertoires, suggesting expansion. GEM motif frequencies gave 55% to 75% accuracy; the GMM repertoire gave 85% to 90%.

CDR1 is MNHNS, CDR2 SASEGT, per germline. The CDR3 runs 14 residues. Trimming removed 8 bases from V and 6 bases from J; junction bases left unmatched: 8. V usage is TRBV6-1 and J usage is TRBJ2-1; 9 nucleotides match TRBD2. The sequence was obtained from a donor aged 10 to 29 with latent tuberculosis or without tuberculosis infection. The sample comprised PBMCs. CDR3 sequence reads: CASGLAGQINEQFF. CDR3 nucleotides: TGTGCCAGCGGGCTAGCGGGGCAAATCAATGAGCAGTTCTTC.